These 6 T cell receptor beta chains share one sample of origin, sequenced in a study of blood T cell repertoires in COVID-19. Profiling relied on immunoSEQ multiplex PCR, and the TCRdb table lists in-frame clones only, not all of them. The table includes some 120,000 clones, 60% to 80% detected once. The sequencing sample was made of peripheral blood. The source is a man in his sixties with acute or convalescent COVID-19.

This clone was seen more than once but under ten times. The J gene is TRBJ1-2, the V gene TRBV19; TRBD1 aligns across 7 bases. V lost 7 bases to trimming and J lost 7 bases; unmatched junction nucleotides: 6. The CDR3 extends over 12 amino acids. Germline V gives CDR1 LNHDA, CDR2 SQIVND (reference sequence). This CDR3 is CASTRQGLGYTF. The CDR3 coding sequence is TGTGCCAGTACCAGACAGGGACTTGGCTACACCTTC.

V is TRBV7-8 and J is TRBJ1-1, with D maybe TRBD1 (5 bases). The CDR3 runs to 14 residues. V lost 1 base and J lost 2, with 8 bases in between. CDR1 is SGHVS and CDR2 is FQNEAQ in the germline V gene. This CDR3 is CASSLDRHNTEAFF. The CDR3 DNA sequence: TGTGCCAGCAGCTTAGACAGGCACAACACTGAAGCTTTCTTT.

This clone was recorded only once. The V and J genes are TRBV11-2 and TRBJ2-7, with 11 bases identical to TRBD1. Trimming took 5 bases from V and 7 from J; bases not matched to a gene: 7. Germline V gene lookup returns CDR1 SGHAT and CDR2 FQNNGV. The CDR3 consists of 14 residues. CDR3 nucleotide sequence: TGTGCCAGCAGCATCGGACAGGGGGCGACTGAGCAGTACTTC. This encodes CASSIGQGATEQYF.

The V and J genes are TRBV5-1 and TRBJ1-4; 7 bases align to TRBD1. Germline assignment: CDR1 SGHRS and CDR2 YFSETQ. Losses at the gene ends were 1 base for V and 3 bases for J; bases not matched to a gene: 6. The CDR3 totals 16 residues. The CDR3 DNA sequence: TGCGCCAGCAGCTTGTCCCCCCAGGGGGCTAATGAAAAACTGTTTTTT. Its protein is CASSLSPQGANEKLFF.

V and J are TRBV27 and TRBJ1-2, with 8 bases that match TRBD1. Germline CDR1 is MNHEY and CDR2 is SMNVEV (reference sequence). The trim removed 2 bases at V and 6 bases at J, leaving 5 bases unmatched. This CDR3 has 14 residues. The CDR3 coding sequence is TGTGCCAGCAGTTTAGGCAGGGGGCAAGATGGCTACACCTTC. Its translation is CASSLGRGQDGYTF.

The chain is built from TRBV5-4 and TRBJ1-1, with a tentative D call TRBD1 (6 bases). Trimming shortened V by 2 bases and J by 5 bases, and 10 bases separated the two germline ends. The CDR3 has 13 amino acids. Germline loops: CDR1 SGHNT, CDR2 YYREEE (reference sequence). The CDR3 is CASSFAGVTEAFF. CDR3 coding DNA: TGTGCCAGCAGCTTCGCAGGGGTTACTGAAGCTTTCTTT.